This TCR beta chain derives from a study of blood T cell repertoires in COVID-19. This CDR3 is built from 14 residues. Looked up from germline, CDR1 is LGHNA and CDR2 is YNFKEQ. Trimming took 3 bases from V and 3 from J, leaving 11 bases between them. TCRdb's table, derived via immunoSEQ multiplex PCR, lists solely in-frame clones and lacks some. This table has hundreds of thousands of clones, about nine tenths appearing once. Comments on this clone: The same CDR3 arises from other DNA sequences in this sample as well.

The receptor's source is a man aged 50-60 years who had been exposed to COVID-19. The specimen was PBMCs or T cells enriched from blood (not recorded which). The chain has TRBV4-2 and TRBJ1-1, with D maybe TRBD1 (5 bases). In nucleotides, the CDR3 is TGTGCCAGCAGCCAGGACGGCAGGGACACTGAAGCTTTCTTT. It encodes CASSQDGRDTEAFF.